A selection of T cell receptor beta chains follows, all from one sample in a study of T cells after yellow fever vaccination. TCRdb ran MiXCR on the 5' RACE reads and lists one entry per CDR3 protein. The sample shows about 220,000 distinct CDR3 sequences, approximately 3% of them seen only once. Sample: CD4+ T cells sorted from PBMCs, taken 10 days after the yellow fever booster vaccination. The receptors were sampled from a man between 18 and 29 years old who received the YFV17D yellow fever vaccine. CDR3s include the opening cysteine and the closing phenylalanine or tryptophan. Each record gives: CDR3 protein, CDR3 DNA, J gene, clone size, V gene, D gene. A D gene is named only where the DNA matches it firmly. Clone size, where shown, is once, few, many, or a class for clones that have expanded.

CASSLSVRGGEGMTNTGELFF	TGCGCCAGCAGCTTGAGTGTCCGGGGGGGCGAAGGGATGACGAACACCGGGGAGCTGTTTTTT	TRBJ2-2	many	TRBV5-1	TRBD2
CASSLAQINEKLFF	TGTGCCAGCAGCTTAGCTCAGATTAATGAAAAACTGTTTTTT	TRBJ1-4	many	TRBV7-9	.
CASSLNLLPTDTQYF	TGTGCCAGCAGCTTAAATCTCCTTCCCACAGATACGCAGTATTTT	TRBJ2-3	many	TRBV7-9	.
CASSAHNSNYGYTF	TGCGCCAGCAGCGCCCATAACTCTAACTATGGCTACACCTTC	TRBJ1-2	few	TRBV5-1	.
CSARDFGKDYEQYF	TGCAGTGCTAGAGATTTTGGGAAGGACTACGAGCAGTACTTC	TRBJ2-7	.	TRBV20-1	.
CASSLSVTDYNEQFF	TGCGCCAGCAGCTTGTCGGTGACAGATTACAATGAGCAGTTCTTC	TRBJ2-1	.	TRBV5-1	.
CASSPGAGGYNEQFF	TGTGCCAGCAGCCCTGGAGCGGGGGGATACAATGAGCAGTTCTTC	TRBJ2-1	few	TRBV7-6	TRBD2
CASSVLSAGNTIYF	TGTGCCAGCAGCGTGCTATCGGCTGGAAACACCATATATTTT	TRBJ1-3	many	TRBV9	.
CASSFRSTGNGYTF	TGTGCCAGCAGCTTCCGTTCGACAGGGAATGGCTACACCTTC	TRBJ1-2	few	TRBV7-2	TRBD1
CASLERGARGTDTQYF	TGTGCCAGCCTTGAGAGGGGGGCGAGGGGCACAGATACGCAGTATTTT	TRBJ2-3	few	TRBV6-6	.
CASSQEDRGRETQYF	TGTGCCAGCAGCCAAGAGGACAGGGGAAGAGAGACCCAGTACTTC	TRBJ2-5	many	TRBV3-1	TRBD1
CASSEESGAPETQYF	TGTGCCAGCAGTGAAGAAAGCGGGGCCCCAGAGACCCAGTACTTC	TRBJ2-5	few	TRBV2	TRBD2
CASSGGGTGSSYEQYF	TGTGCCAGCAGCGGAGGGGGGACAGGGAGCTCCTACGAGCAGTACTTC	TRBJ2-7	many	TRBV7-6	TRBD1
CSVVGQRNTEAFF	TGCAGCGTTGTGGGACAGAGAAACACTGAAGCTTTCTTT	TRBJ1-1	.	TRBV29-1	TRBD1
CASSLFFSGEETQYF	TGCGCCAGCAGCTTATTTTTTAGCGGGGAAGAGACCCAGTACTTC	TRBJ2-5	medium-sized	TRBV5-1	TRBD2
CASSLRQSSYNEQFF	TGTGCCAGCAGCTTGAGGCAGAGCTCCTACAATGAGCAGTTCTTC	TRBJ2-1	many	TRBV7-3	.
CASKTARTFSGNTIYF	TGTGCCAGTAAGACAGCCAGGACCTTCTCTGGAAACACCATATATTTT	TRBJ1-3	.	TRBV6-5	.
CASSFELLNTEAFF	TGCGCCAGCAGCTTCGAGTTATTAAACACTGAAGCTTTCTTT	TRBJ1-1	many	TRBV5-1	.
CASSLFRVNGYTF	TGTGCCAGCAGTTTATTCAGGGTTAATGGCTACACCTTC	TRBJ1-2	many	TRBV12-3/TRBV12-4	.
CASSQDAEGTGGWGYTF	TGTGCCAGCAGCCAAGATGCGGAGGGGACAGGGGGCTGGGGCTACACCTTC	TRBJ1-2	few	TRBV4-2	TRBD1
CASSLITPPDTQYF	TGCGCCAGCAGCTTGATAACTCCACCAGATACGCAGTATTTT	TRBJ2-3	many	TRBV5-1	.
CASSRQGFRTEAFF	TGTGCCAGCAGCCGACAGGGGTTTCGCACTGAAGCTTTCTTT	TRBJ1-1	many	TRBV12-3/TRBV12-4	TRBD1
CASSLSRGLDEQYF	TGTGCCAGCAGCTTGAGCAGGGGGCTGGACGAGCAGTACTTC	TRBJ2-7	many	TRBV7-9	TRBD1
CASRMTSGGASYEQYF	TGTGCCAGCAGGATGACTAGCGGGGGGGCCTCCTACGAGCAGTACTTC	TRBJ2-7	many	TRBV7-2	TRBD2
CASSRLAGGAIDTQYF	TGTGCCAGCAGCCGACTAGCGGGGGGGGCTATAGATACGCAGTATTTT	TRBJ2-3	few	TRBV3-1	TRBD2
CASSSAGGRTGELFF	TGTGCCAGCAGCAGCGCGGGGGGTAGGACCGGGGAGCTGTTTTTT	TRBJ2-2	many	TRBV7-3	TRBD2
CASSQGTGVQPQHF	TGTGCCAGCAGCCAAGGGACAGGGGTTCAGCCCCAGCATTTT	TRBJ1-5	many	TRBV3-1	TRBD1
CASSDQPNTEAFF	TGTGCCAGCAGTGACCAGCCGAACACTGAAGCTTTCTTT	TRBJ1-1	many	TRBV6-4	.
CASSLILGRRMETQYF	TGCGCCAGCAGTCTTATTCTTGGACGGAGAATGGAGACCCAGTACTTC	TRBJ2-5	many	TRBV4-1	.
CASSFYRDTQYF	TGTGCCAGCAGCTTTTATAGGGATACGCAGTATTTT	TRBJ2-3	.	TRBV7-2	.
CSARSLMNTGELFF	TGCAGTGCTAGATCCCTGATGAACACCGGGGAGCTGTTTTTT	TRBJ2-2	many	TRBV20-1	.